This T cell receptor (beta chain) was obtained from a study of somatic mutations in cytotoxic T cells in rheumatoid arthritis (dated by TCRdb to about 2017). Concerning the study at large: A FACSAria II or Sony SH800 was used to flow-sort some V beta antibody-stained T-cell populations at nearly 100% purity, and TCRB sequencing was also done on sorted V beta1+ cells. Whether expanded CD8+ T-cell clones in untreated, newly diagnosed rheumatoid arthritis carry somatic mutations was the study question, and clonality was characterized with TCRB deep sequencing. TCRB deep sequencing was performed for more than 50 rheumatoid arthritis patients and about 20 healthy controls. The median ages of the patient and control groups were essentially identical.

The cysteine opens and the phenylalanine closes a CDR3 of 12 amino acids. The only DNA kept is the CDR3, 36 bases in frame from the first base. V is reduced by 5 bases and J by 2 bases, leaving a spacing of 10 bases between them. The germline V gene (reference sequence) gives CDR1 as GTSNPN and CDR2 as SVGIG. With respect to this clone: Its antigen is still unknown. No much larger clone exists at a distance of one base, and base qualities are not known.

What the authors observed across the whole study: An increase of CD8+ clonality with age was seen in patients (Spearman r ≈ 0.5) but not in healthy controls. In about an eighth of the 65 patients the largest CD8+ clone exceeded 20% of CD8+ cells, and several identical CD8+ TCRB sequences were shared between blood and synovial fluid. Viral specificity could not be ruled out by absence from virus-specific databases, and the antigen targets of the expanded CD8+ clones remained unknown. The finding that TRBV07 was slightly underrepresented in patients was left unadjusted for multiple comparisons. There was no significant difference in CD8+ T-cell clonality between rheumatoid arthritis patients and age-matched healthy controls.

TCRB CDR3 sequencing used the immunoSEQ assay on genomic DNA. In the original analysis: Analyses were restricted to productive TCRB rearrangements. Clonality was expressed as a Shannon entropy-based productive clonality index, with each clone defined by a unique TCRB CDR3 sequence. Repertoire overlap for a pair of samples was computed from each clone's template counts relative to total templates per sample. V-gene usage measured by flow cytometry correlated with TCRB sequencing V-gene usage, with a Spearman r of approximately 0.6. TCRdb provides this immuneACCESS table in a form limited to in-frame rearrangements. Some clones are lacking; in checked studies, under half of them reflect an unresolved V gene, and why the rest are absent is not known. D and trimming were read from the DNA, whereas the V and J calls and clone size are those reported in that table. The sample contains about 18,000 clones, 70% to 75% of them found a single time. About a fifth of the sample rests with the top ten.

With a median age of 56 years (range roughly 20-75) and 55% female, the healthy controls consisted of some 20 blood donors whose buffy coats were used. CD4+ and CD8+ cells were isolated by positive magnetic bead selection on an AutoMACS, and purity was checked by flow cytometry. Peripheral blood mononuclear cells were isolated by Ficoll-Paque PLUS density gradient separation. Using Nucleospin Tissue or Tissue XS kits, DNA was extracted from CD4-enriched, CD8-enriched or PBMC samples, with quantification by a Qubit 2.0 fluorometer. The TCR was taken from a woman aged 55-69 years in good health. The rearranged chain carries TRBV30 and TRBJ2-7; possibly the D gene is TRBD2, per 5 matching bases. The sequencing sample was made of CD8+ T cells sorted from blood. The CDR3 region has the sequence CAWWRVAYEQYF. The nucleotides read TGTGCCTGGTGGCGGGTCGCCTACGAGCAGTACTTC.